This T cell receptor (beta chain) was sequenced during a study of technical replicates of blood from a handful of donors. The repertoire was sequenced with immunoSEQ multiplex PCR; TCRdb's copy has only in-frame clones and lacks some. The table shows 70,000 to 75,000 clones, with about 95% occurring only once. Sequencing input: T cells isolated from PBMCs. The receptor was derived from a human donor in good health.

CDR3 loop: CASTAGSGETQYF. CDR3 bases: TGCGCCAGCACTGCTGGCAGCGGAGAGACCCAGTACTTC. V gene TRBV5-1 combines with J gene TRBJ2-5, with D possibly matching TRBD2 (5 bases). The CDR3 has 13 amino acids. The germline V gene has CDR1 SGHRS and CDR2 YFSETQ. V was clipped by 6 bases and J by 4 bases, with 13 bases between them.